The 31 T cell receptor beta chains below come from one sample, sequenced in a study of OX40 agonist ivuxolimab in advanced cancers. TCRdb's copy holds only in-frame clones and misses some; the assay was immunoSEQ multiplex PCR. The sample has approximately 99,000 clones; about 90% are singletons. Sequenced material: CD4+ or CD8+ T cells sorted from blood, taken in a trial of the OX40 agonist ivuxolimab. These receptors originate from an adult with an advanced solid tumor such as melanoma, head and neck, liver or kidney cancer.

The rearrangement joins TRBV2 to TRBJ2-7, with 9 positions matching TRBD1. The J segment lost 3 bases and the V segment lost 3 bases, leaving 12 bases of the junction unmatched. The V gene's germline CDR1 is SNHLY and CDR2 FYNNEI. The CDR3 is 17 residues long. CDR3 amino acids: CASSENFRDRVDYEQYF. CDR3 in DNA: TGTGCCAGCAGTGAGAATTTTCGGGACAGGGTCGACTACGAGCAGTACTTC.

The chain recombines TRBV5-1 with TRBJ2-1, with 7 positions matching TRBD2. V dropped 0 bases and J dropped 0; count of bases not matched to a gene: 3. Germline V gene data show CDR1 as SGHRS and CDR2 as YFSETQ. CDR3 length: 16 residues. The CDR3 region is CASSLDAGDSYNEQFF. As DNA, the CDR3 is TGCGCCAGCAGCTTGGATGCGGGAGACTCCTACAATGAGCAGTTCTTC.

The chain couples TRBV4-1 to TRBJ2-5, with 9 bases identical to TRBD2. V was pared by 4 bases and J by 3 bases, with 9 bases of the junction left unmatched. The CDR3 runs 16 residues. CDR1 and CDR2 (germline): MGHRA, YSYEKL. CDR3 loop: CASSPVAGVTEETQYF. CDR3 bases: TGCGCCAGCAGCCCAGTAGCGGGGGTTACCGAAGAGACCCAGTACTTC.

The chain has TRBV6-6 and TRBJ2-7; no clear D gene. The CDR3 is 11 residues long. Germline assignment: CDR1 MNHNY and CDR2 SVGAGI (reference sequence). The V gene lost 5 bases and the J gene lost 3 bases, with 5 bases spanning the gap. The CDR3 is CASSLDYEQYF. The CDR3 DNA sequence: TGTGCCAGCAGTCTCGACTACGAGCAGTACTTC.

This chain joins TRBV30 and TRBJ2-3; 9 bases are a match to TRBD2. CDR1 is GTSNPN, CDR2 SVGIG, per germline (reference sequence). V was pared by 2 bases and J by 1 base, with 10 bases of the junction left unmatched. This CDR3 is built from 17 residues. The CDR3 sequence: CAWSLAGGPRGTDTQYF. The CDR3 bases are TGTGCCTGGAGTCTGGCGGGAGGGCCGAGGGGCACAGATACGCAGTATTTT.

The chain combines TRBV4-2 with TRBJ2-7; the match to TRBD1 covers 9 bases. CDR1 and CDR2 (germline): LGHNA, YNFKEQ. Unmatched junction bases numbered 4, after V lost 5 bases and J lost 2 bases. This CDR3 comprises 14 residues. The CDR3 spells CASSLDRGTYEQYF. The CDR3 bases are TGTGCCAGCAGCTTGGACAGGGGAACCTACGAGCAGTACTTC.

The chain is built from TRBV27 and TRBJ2-7, with D tentatively TRBD2 (5 bases). Deletions cut 2 bases from V and 9 bases from J, with 20 bases between. The germline CDR1 and CDR2 sequences are MNHEY and SMNVEV (reference sequence). The CDR3 length is 15 residues. CDR3 protein: CASSLHPNPLGGQYF. In DNA, the CDR3 is TGTGCCAGCAGTTTACACCCTAACCCCTTAGGAGGGCAGTACTTC.

This rearrangement joins TRBV5-6 to TRBJ2-3; D is unresolved. The CDR3 covers 16 residues. The germline V gene has CDR1 SGHDT and CDR2 YYEEEE. V was trimmed by 0 bases and J by 8 bases, leaving 19 bases between them. CDR3 in amino acids: CASSLAPLIRSGTQYF. CDR3 coding DNA: TGTGCCAGCAGCTTGGCCCCTTTAATCCGATCGGGTACGCAGTATTTT.

The J gene is TRBJ1-4, the V gene TRBV16; 8 bases match TRBD1. From germline, CDR1 is KGHSY and CDR2 FQNENV. V shed 2 bases and J 8 bases; nucleotides not matched to a gene: 4. The CDR3 covers 14 residues. This CDR3 reads CASSQAGQGEKLFF. CDR3 nucleotides: TGTGCCAGCAGCCAAGCAGGACAGGGCGAAAAACTGTTTTTT.

The genes are TRBV30 and TRBJ2-1; TRBD2 aligns across 9 bases. Germline V gives CDR1 GTSNPN, CDR2 SVGIG (reference sequence). The CDR3 contains 17 residues. This CDR3 reads CAQDPSSGVSSYNEQFF. The CDR3 region has the DNA TGTGCTCAAGACCCCTCTAGCGGGGTTAGCTCCTACAATGAGCAGTTCTTC.

This sequence joins TRBV27 and TRBJ1-2; D gene unclear. The CDR3 has 12 amino acids. V dropped 6 bases and J dropped 7 bases, with 12 bases sitting between them. From germline, CDR1 is MNHEY and CDR2 SMNVEV (reference sequence). DNA for the CDR3: TGTGCCAGCAGCGATCTCAGATTTGGCTACACCTTC. It codes for CASSDLRFGYTF.

There are a few counts of this clone. V usage is TRBV5-1 and J usage is TRBJ2-1, with no clear D. Between the trimmed V and J ends, which lost 4 bases and 7 bases, there was a span of 6 bases. The CDR3 is 11 amino acids. Germline CDR1 SGHRS, CDR2 YFSETQ. The CDR3 is CASSNGNEQFF. In nucleotides, the CDR3 is TGCGCCAGCAGCAACGGAAATGAGCAGTTCTTC.

The genes are TRBV29-1 and TRBJ1-4, with 8 bases that match TRBD1. Germline V CDR1 and CDR2: SQVTM, ANQGSEA. Unmatched junction bases numbered 8, after V lost 7 bases and J lost 7 bases. The CDR3 is 13 residues long. CDR3 DNA: TGCAGCGGTAACAGGGGGGAAGGTGAAAAACTGTTTTTT. This encodes CSGNRGEGEKLFF.

The chain is built from TRBV10-3 and TRBJ1-1; tentative D call: TRBD1 (5 bases). The length of the CDR3 is 12 residues. The V gene's germline CDR1 is ENHRY and CDR2 SYGVKD. V lost 4 bases and J lost 7, with 10 bases in between. CDR3 in amino acids: CAISVQGIEAFF. CDR3 nucleotides: TGTGCCATCAGTGTGCAGGGTATTGAAGCTTTCTTT.

This chain connects TRBV7-9 to TRBJ1-1, with D unresolved. The V and J ends lost 1 base and 6 bases respectively, with 12 bases between them. Germline V lookup: CDR1 SEHNR, CDR2 FQNEAQ (reference sequence). The CDR3 sequence is 14 residues long. CDR3 in amino acids: CASSLDTGRAEAFF. CDR3 bases: TGTGCCAGCAGCTTAGACACTGGTAGGGCTGAAGCTTTCTTT.

V is TRBV18 and J is TRBJ1-1; D remains unclear. Germline lookup yields CDR1 KGHSH and CDR2 LQKENI. V shed 3 bases and J shed 1 base, with 6 bases lying between them. The CDR3 is made up of 13 amino acids. The DNA for the CDR3 is TGTGCCAGCTCACCCCAGACGAACACTGAAGCTTTCTTT. Translating gives CASSPQTNTEAFF.

The rearrangement links TRBV28 to TRBJ1-2; D unclear. The V and J ends lost 2 bases and 4 bases respectively, with 5 bases between them. The CDR3 contains 12 residues. Germline V gene lookup returns CDR1 MDHEN and CDR2 SYDVKM. CDR3 sequence (DNA): TGTGCCAGCAGTTTAGCTCGCTATGGCTACACCTTC. Its protein is CASSLARYGYTF.

The CDR3 region is CAYKYQGNSPLHF. CDR3 sequence (DNA): TGTGCCTATAAATATCAAGGCAATTCACCCCTCCACTTT. The rearrangement joins TRBV30 to TRBJ1-6; no clear D. The germline gives CDR1 GTSNPN, CDR2 SVGIG (reference sequence). Trimming pared 7 bases from V and 7 bases from J, leaving 14 bases between. This CDR3 is built from 13 residues.

The chain links TRBV15 to TRBJ2-2; TRBD2 agrees at 7 bases. Looked up from germline, CDR1 is LNHNV and CDR2 is YYDKDF (reference sequence). This CDR3 contains 17 residues. Germline trimming cut 0 bases from V and 5 bases from J; bases unmatched to any gene: 9. The CDR3 spells CATSRDWGRGVTGELFF. CDR3 bases: TGTGCCACCAGCAGAGATTGGGGGAGGGGAGTAACCGGGGAGCTGTTTTTT.

This chain uses TRBV27 with TRBJ2-7; possible D gene TRBD1, 5 bases. V was shortened by 3 bases and J by 5 bases, with 17 bases between the two germline ends. Germline assignment: CDR1 MNHEY and CDR2 SMNVEV (reference sequence). The CDR3 is made up of 15 amino acids. Here the CDR3 DNA reads TGTGCCAGCAGTTTCTCCTCCCAGGGTGTCAACGAGCAGTACTTC. It specifies CASSFSSQGVNEQYF.

The V and J genes are TRBV6-5 and TRBJ2-2; D remains unclear. Germline CDR1 reads MNHEY; CDR2 reads SVGAGI. V lost 9 bases and J 3 bases, leaving 14 bases between the germline ends. The CDR3 runs to 14 residues. The chain's CDR3 is CASSQDWYTGELFF. The CDR3 bases are TGTGCCAGTAGCCAGGATTGGTACACCGGGGAGCTGTTTTTT.

This CDR3 is CASSAGTSNTGELFF. In DNA form, the CDR3 reads TGTGCCAGCAGCGCCGGGACTAGCAACACCGGGGAGCTGTTTTTT. The J gene is TRBJ2-2, the V gene TRBV5-4, with 9 bases identical to TRBD2. J lost 2 bases, V lost 4 bases, and 3 bases had no gene match. CDR1 SGHNT and CDR2 YYREEE come from the germline V gene (reference sequence). The CDR3 has 15 amino acids.

This rearrangement joins TRBV5-1 to TRBJ2-5; the match to TRBD1 covers 8 bases. Per germline, CDR1 SGHRS and CDR2 YFSETQ. The junction had 16 bases not matched to a gene; V was cut back by 0 bases and J by 6 bases. The CDR3 has 18 amino acids. The CDR3 loop is CASSLATEPYRGEKTQYF. DNA of the CDR3: TGCGCCAGCAGCTTGGCCACCGAGCCCTACAGGGGGGAAAAGACCCAGTACTTC.

The rearrangement joins TRBV7-2 to TRBJ1-1, with TRBD1 as a possible D gene (5 bases). Germline-derived CDR1 and CDR2 are SGHTA and FQGNSA. This CDR3 is 13 amino acids long. Trimming took 5 bases from V and 6 from J, leaving 13 bases between them. The CDR3 protein is CASSLLTGAEAFF. CDR3 bases: TGTGCCAGCAGCCTATTGACGGGGGCTGAAGCTTTCTTT.

The gene calls are TRBV5-1 and TRBJ2-1; D uncertain. V was trimmed by 0 bases and J by 4 bases, leaving 5 bases between them. The CDR3 is 13 amino acids. The V gene's germline CDR1 is SGHRS and CDR2 YFSETQ. In DNA, the CDR3 is TGCGCCAGCAGCTTGGTTGGGTACAATGAGCAGTTCTTC. It specifies CASSLVGYNEQFF.

The gene calls are TRBV6-1 and TRBJ1-5; 10 bases fit TRBD1. V shed 6 bases and J 9 bases; nucleotides not matched to a gene: 8. There are 14 residues in the CDR3. Germline CDR1 is MNHNS and CDR2 is SASEGT. Here the CDR3 reads CASRERTGGGPQHF. The CDR3 DNA follows: TGTGCCAGCAGGGAAAGGACAGGGGGAGGGCCCCAGCATTTT.

This clone was recorded once. CDR3 nucleotides: TGTGCCACCCGGGCGGCAGACAATCAGCCCCAGCATTTT. Its translation is CATRAADNQPQHF. The chain uses TRBV6-6 and TRBJ1-5; D unclear. Germline lookup yields CDR1 MNHNY and CDR2 SVGAGI (reference sequence). Trimming cost V 10 bases and J 3 bases, with 13 bases left between them. The CDR3 extends over 13 amino acids.

This chain links TRBV6-5 with TRBJ1-1; 7 bases line up with TRBD1. The V gene's germline CDR1 is MNHEY and CDR2 SVGAGI. This CDR3 has 13 residues. The J segment lost 5 bases and the V segment lost 5 bases, leaving 5 bases of the junction unmatched. The CDR3 nucleotides are TGTGCCAGCAGTCCAGGGGGGCGGACTGAAGCTTTCTTT. Encoded protein: CASSPGGRTEAFF.

The rearrangement uses TRBV5-6 and TRBJ2-2; D call uncertain. This CDR3 comprises 17 residues. CDR1 is SGHDT and CDR2 is YYEEEE in the germline V gene. V shed 0 bases and J shed 4 bases, with 16 bases lying between them. This CDR3 reads CASSLAESIPFTGELFF. The CDR3 DNA sequence: TGTGCCAGCAGCTTGGCCGAGTCGATACCATTCACCGGGGAGCTGTTTTTT.

Only a few counts were recorded for this clone. The rearrangement joins TRBV7-8 to TRBJ1-5; D not certain. This CDR3 region has 12 residues. Germline V gene lookup returns CDR1 SGHVS and CDR2 FQNEAQ. V gave up 1 base and J gave up 5 bases, with 3 bases separating them. CDR3 in amino acids: CASSLGDQPQHF. In DNA form, the CDR3 reads TGTGCCAGCAGCTTAGGCGATCAGCCCCAGCATTTT.

The rearrangement links TRBV27 to TRBJ2-7, with D unclear. Trimming stripped 5 bases from V and 0 bases from J, with 14 bases between. The CDR3 is 15 residues long. Germline V CDR1 and CDR2: MNHEY, SMNVEV (reference sequence). CDR3 sequence: CASSLALGGSYEQYF. As DNA, the CDR3 is TGTGCCAGCAGTCTTGCCTTGGGTGGCTCCTACGAGCAGTACTTC.